The entry below gives a single TCR beta chain sequence along with its context. This clone's antigen is unknown. One base away there is no much larger clone; base qualities are not given. The cohort was made up of hundreds of healthy bone marrow donors. At the time of sampling, every cohort member was nominally healthy, though immune exposures that went unrecorded were likely present. The donor tested CMV seropositive, placing the donor among the roughly 270 seropositive members of the cohort. A peripheral blood sample was collected from each donor, and TCR beta sequencing was performed on peripheral blood mononuclear cells. Genomic DNA extraction from the blood cell samples was performed with the Qiagen DNeasy Blood Extraction Kit. From its cysteine to its phenylalanine, the CDR3 spans 17 amino acids. Only the CDR3 DNA stays, 51 bases, in frame from base 1. Trimming removed 4 bases from V and 4 bases from J, leaving 20 bases between the germline ends. The germline V gene gives CDR1 as SGHAT and CDR2 as FQNNGV.

The sample originates from a study of cytomegalovirus exposure and HLA in healthy donors (dated by TCRdb to 2017 to 2019). Study-wide context: An earlier analysis of roughly 610 of the donors reported 250 to 300 Gb of sequence data and 117 million unique TCR beta sequences obtained from 150 million to 200 million T cells. The T cell repertoires of some 700 subjects were profiled by immunosequencing and related to cytomegalovirus serostatus. The number of typed donors differed by locus: about 620-640 for A, B, C, DRB1 and DQB1; 500 to 550 for DQA1; fewer than 610 for DPA1; and about 450 for DPB1. A later genetic analysis used genome-wide SNP genotypes for about 65% of the 666 donors, treating that subset as a discovery cohort. An earlier analysis of approximately 580 of the donors used high-throughput TCR beta sequencing to judge whether each TCR beta V gene segment behaved as functional or pseudogenic. Of the 398 genotyped donors, about 84% fell in the genetic ancestry cluster associated with self-reported Caucasian donors. Among around 400 genotyped donors of the cohort, an average of approximately 240,000 unique TCR beta nucleotide sequences was sequenced per donor, of which roughly 17% were non-productive. Because of strong linkage in the cohort, roughly 5 DR-DQ haplotypes were treated as single units for association and clustering. In addition to the first cohort of approximately 670 subjects, a separate validation cohort of 120 different subjects was used. The study combined high-throughput TCR immunosequencing, statistical association of individual TCRs with disease status, and machine learning to predict cytomegalovirus infection status. Donor age, sex, ethnicity and CMV serostatus were compiled alongside the repertoire data. HLA typing included class I and class II loci at four-digit resolution. Every discovery cohort repertoire had been produced on one sequencing platform. A later analysis re-analyzed previously published TCR beta repertoires from 650 to 800 donors and added high-resolution HLA genotyping to study TCR occurrence patterns. Roughly 300 gigabases of sequencing data and 70 million to 100 million unique TCR sequences made up an early release that covered fewer than 650 HLA-typed donors. The aim of the study was to test whether cataloging public T cell receptors could identify signatures of past pathogen exposure. Rather than using new phenotypic data, the later analysis identified candidate immune exposures from TCR beta sequences and from how often those sequences occurred across donors. Study-level results and caveats: In vitro tests confirmed that a few of the cytomegalovirus-associated TCR beta chains recognize cytomegalovirus antigens. A later genetic analysis reported fewer N-insertions in productive TCRs among donors in an Asian-associated ancestry cluster than the approximately 700-donor mean. Because the 87-base-pair reads could not distinguish some IMGT-functional V segments, including TRBV6-2 and TRBV6-3, those segments were excluded. In a later genetic analysis, a missense DCLRE1C variant was associated with V-gene and J-gene trimming of TCR beta chains, and the association was replicated in an independent cohort. Several of the top co-occurrence clusters appeared to be linked to parvovirus B19, influenza, CMV and Epstein-Barr virus, according to a later analysis. Because some donors lacked HLA typing at each locus, the association tests relied only on the typed subset. The only immune exposure information available for the cohort was CMV serostatus. Compared with equally common non-associated chains, HLA-associated TCR beta chains in a later analysis were more clonally expanded and had lower generation probabilities. Because counts were too low, under 20 rarely observed V segments, including chromosome 9 orphons, were left out of the earlier analysis of about 620 of the donors. Specific HLA alleles were associated with over 15,000 TCR beta sequences at a false discovery rate of 0.05 in a later analysis. The study listed 150 to 200 TCR beta chains as associated with cytomegalovirus. In a later analysis, TCR association rates were found to vary across HLA loci, with the most associated TCRs seen for DRB1 alleles and the fewest for HLA-C alleles. According to the authors, the approach could potentially be generalized to other disease states and immunological phenotypes. A group of highly shared sequence variants was considered likely to be a technical artifact of the sequencing pipeline. The classifier was reported to diagnose cytomegalovirus status with high specificity and sensitivity in both the original and validation cohorts. Linkage disequilibrium might explain the correlated functional status among segregating V segments, but an unknown experimental factor could not be ruled out. When HLA alleles, especially DR and DQ, strongly co-occurred, attributing TCR associations to individual alleles was difficult. This cohort had only TCR beta chains sequenced, and the lack of alpha or paired-chain data limited which features could be detected. According to a later analysis, most CMV-associated TCR beta chains appeared to be HLA-restricted, and the HLA associations seemed to be driven largely by CMV exposure. A further reported finding was that TCR beta sequences accurately predicted the HLA-A and HLA-B alleles for most subjects in the first cohort. In an earlier analysis of under 600 of the donors, most TCR beta V segments were observed in productive rearrangements about 87% or about 30% of the time, broadly matching IMGT annotations. The presence/absence analyses assumed that sequencing depth was roughly uniform across donors, and that assumption may not be true. Most TCR sequences were seen in very few donors, while some public TCRs were found in many individuals.

The receptor library was made with the immunoSEQ multiplex PCR assay. A mixture of 60 forward primers for TCR Vbeta segments and 13 reverse primers for TCR Jbeta segments was used in the multiplex PCR. The CDR3 region of rearranged TCR beta genes was amplified from genomic DNA with a multiplex PCR assay. Amplified TCR beta libraries were sequenced as 87-base-pair reads on the Illumina HiSeq System. As for the authors' bioinformatics: In a later analysis, some 80 million unique TCR beta chains were counted across the roughly 670 repertoires, and some 10 million of these chains were shared by at least two donors. A nearest-neighbor algorithm error-corrected the raw reads and collapsed the reads into unique sequences, merging closely related sequences to remove PCR and sequencing errors. CDR3 sequences were aligned to IMGT reference sequences to assign V, D and J gene segments. For a sequence to be retained, at least a six-nucleotide match to both a V gene segment and a J gene segment was required. A rearrangement was called productive if the CDR3 had no stop codons and remained in frame with V and J, and every other rearrangement was called non-productive. CDR3 was defined according to IMGT convention as the region running from the second conserved V-encoded cysteine to the conserved J-encoded phenylalanine. The earlier analysis of 587 of the donors excluded sequences that lacked an unambiguous match to a single V gene segment. An earlier analysis of a few hundred of the donors classified V segments as functional when productive rearrangements were above 56.7% and as segregating when the standard deviation between donors was above 5%. To diagnose cytomegalovirus status from the catalog of TCR beta chain sequences, a statistical classification framework was built. A later analysis assigned V and J genes by comparing TCR nucleotide sequences with IMGT/GENE-DB human TR gene sequences. Using the TCRdist pipeline, a later analysis assigned CDR3 sequences along with most-parsimonious VDJ recombination scenarios. In a later analysis, every TCR beta chain was defined by the combination of its CDR3 amino acid sequence and its V-gene family, and reads without a unique V-gene family were dropped. In a later analysis, approximately 640 highly shared, low-generation-probability nucleotide sequences were removed to address suspected cross-contamination and a sequencing artifact. For each public chain, a later analysis derived a clonal expansion index from normalized ranks of inferred template counts within each repertoire. A later analysis computed generation probabilities with a VDJ recombination model fitted to out-of-frame rearrangements, and checked the results against IGoR. Hypergeometric tests were used in a later analysis to score TCR-TCR, TCR-HLA and TCR-CMV co-occurrence, with a repertoire-size bias correction applied to the TCR pairs. To estimate false discovery rates, a later analysis permuted the HLA or CMV assignments 20 times. A later analysis grouped co-occurring TCRs with DBSCAN, adding TCRdist sequence similarity when clustering within HLA-allele-positive subsets. Co-occurrence clustering excluded repertoires with fewer than 30,000 or more than 120,000 public chains, plus five with anomalous nucleotide sharing. The immuneACCESS repertoire file appears here via TCRdb, limited to in-frame rearrangements. These files lack a portion of the clones; in checked studies, under half of the deficit traces to unresolved V genes, and the cause of the others is not known. V and J calls and clone size come straight from that table; D and trimming were deduced from the DNA. This sample gives just over 150,000 clones in total; roughly 82% of them show up just once. Of the sample, more than 6.5% falls within the top ten clones.

The sequence came from a woman aged 45-59 years in good health and CMV-seropositive. The sample comprised PBMCs. The V and J segments used are TRBV11-2 and TRBJ1-3; 5 matching bases give a weak D call of TRBD1. Here the CDR3 is given as CASSSHSGTYLGNTIYF. The DNA is TGTGCCAGCAGCTCACACAGCGGGACTTACCTGGGAAACACCATATATTTT. With the rest looked up from the reference TRBV11-2 and TRBJ1-3 genes rather than sequenced, the full variable domain is EAGVAQSPRYKIIEKRQSVAFWCNPISGHATLYWYQQILGQGPKLLIQFQNNGVVDDSQLPKDRFSAERLKGVDSTLKIQPAKLEDSAVYLCASSSHSGTYLGNTIYFGEGSWLTVV.